The 15 T cell receptor beta chains reported below all come from one sample, sequenced in a study of cytomegalovirus exposure and HLA in healthy donors (dated by TCRdb to about 2017). The library was produced with the immunoSEQ multiplex PCR assay. The source is immuneACCESS, and TCRdb retained only in-frame sequences with V and J called. Part of the clones is not carried over; for the studies checked, unresolved V genes explain less than half of this, and the remainder is unexplained. The sample table shows roughly 60,000 clones, and about 91% are seen once. Of the sample, around 1.2% is held by the ten largest clones. Sequenced: PBMCs. The receptors were gathered from a woman in her late teens or twenties in good health and CMV-seronegative.

The chain links TRBV19 to TRBJ2-7; the D gene is possibly TRBD2 (8 bases). The germline CDR1 and CDR2 sequences are LNHDA and SQIVND (reference sequence). Trimming took 3 bases from V and 7 from J, leaving 19 bases between them. This CDR3 comprises 15 residues. CDR3 region: CASSMARGDRKEQYF. The CDR3 region has the DNA TGTGCCAGTAGTATGGCGCGGGGGGACAGAAAAGAGCAGTACTTC.

The chain combines TRBV6-5 with TRBJ2-1; TRBD1 matches at 10 bases. CDR1 MNHEY and CDR2 SVGAGI come from the germline V gene. This CDR3 is built from 15 residues. Trimming at V came to 6 bases and at J to 5 bases, leaving 7 bases not matched to a gene. The CDR3 loop is CASSQPGQGNNEQFF. Here the CDR3 DNA reads TGTGCCAGCAGCCAACCGGGACAGGGGAACAATGAGCAGTTCTTC.

This rearrangement joins TRBV30 to TRBJ1-5, with 8 bases that match TRBD1. The CDR3 is 14 residues long. Germline V CDR1 and CDR2: GTSNPN, SVGIG (reference sequence). V shed 4 bases and J 1 base; nucleotides not matched to a gene: 3. CDR3 sequence: CAWNTGGSNQPQHF. CDR3 DNA: TGTGCCTGGAACACAGGGGGAAGCAATCAGCCCCAGCATTTT.

This rearrangement joins TRBV7-8 to TRBJ2-3, with D hard to call. Between the trimmed V and J ends, which lost 5 bases and 2 bases, there was a span of 8 bases. CDR1 and CDR2 from the germline V gene are SGHVS and FQNEAQ. The CDR3 totals 13 residues. In nucleotides, the CDR3 is TGTGCCAGCAGCCCCGCGGCCACAGATACGCAGTATTTT. Protein product: CASSPAATDTQYF.

The rearrangement links TRBV7-2 to TRBJ1-2; 11 bases map to TRBD1. Germline assignment: CDR1 SGHTA and CDR2 FQGNSA. V was pared by 3 bases and J by 3 bases, with 6 bases of the junction left unmatched. There are 16 residues in the CDR3. CDR3 in amino acids: CASSFRDRGGDYGYTF. CDR3 nucleotides: TGTGCCAGCAGCTTCCGGGACAGGGGGGGAGACTATGGCTACACCTTC.

This sequence joins TRBV7-8 and TRBJ1-1; D is unresolved. V lost 1 base and J 2 bases, leaving 11 bases between the germline ends. CDR3 length: 15 residues. CDR1 and CDR2 from the germline V gene are SGHVS and FQNEAQ. The CDR3 sequence is CASSLGAGFNTEAFF. The CDR3 nucleotides read TGTGCCAGCAGCTTAGGAGCGGGCTTTAACACTGAAGCTTTCTTT.

The chain employs TRBV5-1 and TRBJ1-1, with TRBD1 as a possible D gene (6 bases). Trimming took 5 bases from V and 1 from J, leaving 15 bases between them. The CDR3 extends over 15 amino acids. Germline CDR1 SGHRS, CDR2 YFSETQ. CDR3 in DNA: TGCGCCAGCAGAGAACGGGACAATGCGAACACTGAAGCTTTCTTT. It specifies CASRERDNANTEAFF.

This chain uses TRBV11-2 with TRBJ2-7; 8 nucleotides align to TRBD1. V lost 3 bases to trimming and J lost 4 bases; unmatched junction nucleotides: 11. CDR3 length: 16 residues. Germline CDR1 and CDR2: SGHAT and FQNNGV. The CDR3 DNA follows: TGTGCCAGCAGCTTTTCAGACAGGGGCGCTTTTTACGAGCAGTACTTC. Encoded protein: CASSFSDRGAFYEQYF.

The J gene is TRBJ2-3, the V gene TRBV15; perhaps TRBD2 as D (6 bases). The V gene's germline CDR1 is LNHNV and CDR2 YYDKDF (reference sequence). This CDR3 has 14 amino acids. V was pared by 0 bases and J by 4 bases, with 8 bases between. This CDR3 is CATSRDPSADTQYF. CDR3 in DNA: TGTGCCACCAGCAGAGATCCTAGCGCAGATACGCAGTATTTT.

V and J are TRBV28 and TRBJ1-1, with 7 bases lining up with TRBD1. J gave up 3 bases and V 2 bases, and 3 bases lay outside the gene matches. CDR3 length equals 14 residues. CDR1 is MDHEN and CDR2 is SYDVKM in the germline V gene. The CDR3 DNA reads as TGTGCCAGCAGTTTAGAGGGGGCCTACACTGAAGCTTTCTTT. It codes for CASSLEGAYTEAFF.

This clone has a single count. V and J are TRBV6-1 and TRBJ2-7; tentative D call: TRBD1 (5 bases). Germline CDR1 reads MNHNS; CDR2 reads SASEGT. The CDR3 contains 13 residues. Trimming shortened V by 5 bases and J by 2 bases, and 10 bases separated the two germline ends. The CDR3, as DNA: TGTGCCAGCAGTAAACAGGAAACCTACGAGCAGTACTTC. It encodes CASSKQETYEQYF.

The chain has TRBV11-2 and TRBJ2-2, with D unclear. Per germline, CDR1 SGHAT and CDR2 FQNNGV. The CDR3 is 14 residues long. The V gene lost 2 bases and the J gene lost 2 bases, with 6 bases spanning the gap. Here the CDR3 DNA reads TGTGCCAGCAGCTTAATCCTCAACACCGGGGAGCTGTTTTTT. Residues: CASSLILNTGELFF.

The chain couples TRBV7-9 to TRBJ2-7, with TRBD1 as a possible D gene (5 bases). The CDR3 is 14 amino acids. Trimming stripped 2 bases from V and 0 bases from J, with 8 bases between. The V gene's germline CDR1 is SEHNR and CDR2 FQNEAQ (reference sequence). CDR3 nucleotides: TGTGCCAGCAGCTTAATAGGGGCCTCCTACGAGCAGTACTTC. Protein: CASSLIGASYEQYF.

The V call is TRBV9, the J call TRBJ2-7; the match to TRBD2 covers 7 bases. Germline V gene data show CDR1 as SGDLS and CDR2 as YYNGEE. The CDR3 totals 14 residues. V trimming: 7 bases; J trimming: 5 bases; junction bases outside the gene matches: 12. For the CDR3, the DNA is TGTGCCAGCTCCCGGGACCAGGGAGGGCACGAGCAGTACTTC. Protein product: CASSRDQGGHEQYF.

The CDR3 sequence: CASSPRQGPSNQPQHF. In DNA, the CDR3 is TGTGCCAGCAGCCCCCGACAGGGGCCTAGCAATCAGCCCCAGCATTTT. The V call is TRBV11-3, the J call TRBJ1-5; TRBD1 matches at 8 bases. J was trimmed by 0 bases and V by 5 bases; bases with no gene match: 6. Germline V gene data show CDR1 as SGHNT and CDR2 as YENEEA. The CDR3 sequence is 16 residues long.